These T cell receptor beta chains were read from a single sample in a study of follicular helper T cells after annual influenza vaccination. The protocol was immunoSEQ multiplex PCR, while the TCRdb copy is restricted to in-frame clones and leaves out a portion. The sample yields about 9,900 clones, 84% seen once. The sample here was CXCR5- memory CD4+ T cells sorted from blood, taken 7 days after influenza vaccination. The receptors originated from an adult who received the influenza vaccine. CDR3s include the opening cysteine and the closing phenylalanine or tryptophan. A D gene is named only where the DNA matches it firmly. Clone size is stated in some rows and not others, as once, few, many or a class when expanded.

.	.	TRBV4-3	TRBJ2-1	CASSQDSYHEQFF	TGCGCCAGCAGCCAGGACAGTTACCATGAGCAGTTCTTC
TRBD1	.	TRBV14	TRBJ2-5	CASSARASGGRETQYF	TGTGCCAGCAGCGCCAGGGCTTCAGGGGGCCGGGAGACCCAGTACTTC
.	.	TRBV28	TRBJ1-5	CASSRRGSGNQPQHF	TGTGCCAGCAGTAGGAGGGGCAGTGGCAATCAGCCCCAGCATTTT
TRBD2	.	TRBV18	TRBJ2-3	CASSPPTSGGPRSDTQYF	TGTGCCAGCTCACCACCGACTAGCGGGGGGCCGAGGTCAGATACGCAGTATTTT
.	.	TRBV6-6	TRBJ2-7	CASSLERHYEQYF	TGTGCCAGCAGTTTGGAGAGACACTACGAGCAGTACTTC
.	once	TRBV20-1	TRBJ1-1	CSAPENTEAFF	TGCAGTGCCCCCGAGAACACTGAAGCTTTCTTT
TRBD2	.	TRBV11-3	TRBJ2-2	CASSRGGGSPNGELFF	TGTGCCAGCAGCCGCGGGGGAGGCTCCCCGAACGGGGAGCTGTTTTTT
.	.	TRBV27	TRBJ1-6	CASSEGNYNSPLHF	TGTGCCAGCAGTGAAGGGAACTATAATTCACCCCTCCACTTT
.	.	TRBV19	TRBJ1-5	CASSIQPGNQPQHF	TGTGCCAGTAGTATACAGCCAGGAAATCAGCCCCAGCATTTT
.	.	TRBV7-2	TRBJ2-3	CASSLSTDTQYF	TGTGCCAGCAGCTTAAGCACAGATACGCAGTATTTT
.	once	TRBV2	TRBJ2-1	CASIRRGNEQFF	TGTGCCAGCATACGGCGGGGCAATGAGCAGTTCTTC
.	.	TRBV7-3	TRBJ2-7	CASSLTPKDEQYF	TGTGCCAGCAGCCTGACCCCTAAGGACGAGCAGTACTTC
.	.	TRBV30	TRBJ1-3	CAGVGERSGNTIYF	TGTGCCGGAGTGGGGGAGAGGTCTGGAAACACCATATATTTT
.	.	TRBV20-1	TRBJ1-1	CITTENTEAFF	TGCATCACGACAGAGAACACTGAAGCTTTCTTT
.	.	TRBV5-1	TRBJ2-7	CASSLEALAPYEQYF	TGCGCCAGCAGCTTGGAAGCACTAGCTCCCTACGAGCAGTACTTC
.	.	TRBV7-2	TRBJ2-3	CASNRDLYTDTQYF	TGTGCCAGCAACCGGGACTTGTACACAGATACGCAGTATTTT
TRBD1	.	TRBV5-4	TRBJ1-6	CASSFVDRGFGSYNSPLHF	TGTGCCAGCAGCTTTGTTGACAGGGGCTTCGGCTCCTATAATTCACCCCTCCACTTT
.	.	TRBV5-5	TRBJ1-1	CASSLALGMNTEAFF	TGTGCCAGCAGCTTGGCCTTGGGGATGAACACTGAAGCTTTCTTT
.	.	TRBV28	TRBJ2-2	CASSLPEGRGKGTGELFF	TGTGCCAGCAGTCTCCCCGAGGGTAGGGGTAAGGGCACCGGGGAGCTGTTTTTT
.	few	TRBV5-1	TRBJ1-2	CASSLDGTGYGYTF	TGCGCCAGCAGCTTGGATGGGACCGGCTATGGCTACACCTTC
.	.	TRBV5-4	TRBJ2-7	CASSSTVTNSYEQYF	TGTGCCAGCAGCTCGACAGTAACCAACTCCTACGAGCAGTACTTC
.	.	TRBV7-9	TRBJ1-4	CASSPQAGANEKLFF	TGTGCCAGCAGCCCCCAGGCAGGGGCTAATGAAAAACTGTTTTTT
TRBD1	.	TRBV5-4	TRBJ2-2	CASSLQGSAGELFF	TGTGCCAGCAGCTTACAGGGGTCGGCCGGGGAGCTGTTTTTT
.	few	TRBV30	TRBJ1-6	CAWSANSYNSPLHF	TGTGCCTGGAGTGCCAACTCCTATAATTCACCCCTCCACTTT
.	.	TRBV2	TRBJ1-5	CASRWGTQPQHF	TGTGCCAGCAGGTGGGGTACCCAGCCCCAGCATTTT
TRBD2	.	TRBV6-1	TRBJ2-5	CASSPTSGKQETQYF	TGTGCCAGCAGTCCGACTAGCGGAAAACAAGAGACCCAGTACTTC
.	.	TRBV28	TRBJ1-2	CASSLGGRDSYGYTF	TGTGCCAGCAGTTTAGGGGGGAGGGATTCCTATGGCTACACCTTC
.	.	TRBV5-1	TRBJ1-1	CASSLDGGLTEAFF	TGCGCCAGCAGCTTGGATGGCGGGTTGACTGAAGCTTTCTTT
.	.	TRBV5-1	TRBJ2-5	CASSPSAQETQYF	TGCGCCAGCAGCCCTTCCGCCCAAGAGACCCAGTACTTC
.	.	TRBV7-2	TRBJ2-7	CASSENYEQYF	TGTGCCAGCAGCGAGAACTACGAGCAGTACTTC
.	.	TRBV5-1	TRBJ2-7	CASSPASQTTAYEQYF	TGCGCCAGCAGCCCAGCGTCGCAGACCACGGCCTACGAGCAGTACTTC
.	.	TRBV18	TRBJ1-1	CASSPPPGMNTEAFF	TGTGCCAGCTCACCACCCCCAGGAATGAACACTGAAGCTTTCTTT
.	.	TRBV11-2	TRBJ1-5	CASSLDGQPNQPQHF	TGTGCCAGCAGCTTAGACGGACAGCCCAATCAGCCCCAGCATTTT
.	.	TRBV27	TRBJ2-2	CASSLQGFSGELFF	TGTGCCAGCAGTCTACAGGGATTCAGCGGGGAGCTGTTTTTT
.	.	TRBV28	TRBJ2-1	CASSEGDSGKNEQFF	TGTGCCAGCTCCGAAGGTGATAGCGGAAAAAATGAGCAGTTCTTC
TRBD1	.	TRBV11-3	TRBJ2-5	CAGAQGTGVFLSETQYF	TGTGCCGGCGCGCAAGGGACAGGGGTTTTCTTGTCCGAGACCCAGTACTTC
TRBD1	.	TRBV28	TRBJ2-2	CASRSGQGTGELFF	TGTGCCAGCAGGTCGGGACAGGGGACCGGGGAGCTGTTTTTT
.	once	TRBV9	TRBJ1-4	CASSTRGTYEKLFF	TGTGCCAGCAGCACTCGGGGCACATATGAAAAACTGTTTTTT
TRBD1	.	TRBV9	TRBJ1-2	CASSPRAGTEINYGYTF	TGTGCCAGCAGCCCGCGTGCCGGGACAGAGATTAACTATGGCTACACCTTC
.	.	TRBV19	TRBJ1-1	CASSPRPGSLNTEAFF	TGTGCCAGTAGTCCCCGGCCGGGCTCCTTGAACACTGAAGCTTTCTTT
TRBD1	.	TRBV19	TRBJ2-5	CASKAGQAYQETQYF	TGTGCCAGTAAGGCGGGACAGGCTTATCAAGAGACCCAGTACTTC
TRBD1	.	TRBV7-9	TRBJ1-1	CASRRPGQGGPNTEAFF	TGTGCCAGCAGGAGACCGGGACAGGGGGGGCCGAACACTGAAGCTTTCTTT
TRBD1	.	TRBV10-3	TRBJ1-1	CAISTGAEAFF	TGTGCCATCAGCACAGGGGCAGAAGCTTTCTTT
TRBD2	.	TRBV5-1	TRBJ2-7	CASSFSTSAEQYF	TGCGCCAGCAGCTTTAGCACTAGCGCCGAGCAGTACTTC
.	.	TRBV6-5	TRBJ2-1	CASSYSRTVYNEQFF	TGTGCCAGCAGTTACTCGAGGACTGTCTACAATGAGCAGTTCTTC
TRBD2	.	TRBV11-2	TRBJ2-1	CASSWGLAGGSSYNEQFF	TGTGCCAGCAGCTGGGGACTAGCGGGAGGGAGCTCCTACAATGAGCAGTTCTTC
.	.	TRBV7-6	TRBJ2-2	CASSLVGGQIGELFF	TGTGCCAGCAGCTTAGTCGGGGGGCAAATCGGGGAGCTGTTTTTT
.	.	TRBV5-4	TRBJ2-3	CASSLRQSTDTQYF	TGTGCCAGCAGCTTGAGACAGAGCACAGATACGCAGTATTTT
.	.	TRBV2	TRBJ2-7	CASSVRAQVSYEQYF	TGTGCCAGCAGTGTCAGGGCCCAAGTCTCCTACGAGCAGTACTTC
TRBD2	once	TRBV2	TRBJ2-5	CASSAPSGGYQETQYF	TGTGCCAGCAGTGCCCCTAGCGGGGGGTATCAAGAGACCCAGTACTTC
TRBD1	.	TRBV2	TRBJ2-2	CASSEPLRGRFTGELFF	TGTGCCAGCAGTGAACCCCTCAGGGGGCGGTTCACCGGGGAGCTGTTTTTT
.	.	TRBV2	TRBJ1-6	CASSEQGTYNSPLHF	TGTGCCAGCAGTGAACAGGGTACCTATAATTCACCCCTCCACTTT
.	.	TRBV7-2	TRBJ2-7	CASSLGEPYEQYF	TGTGCCAGCAGCTTAGGCGAACCCTACGAGCAGTACTTC
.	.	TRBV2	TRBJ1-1	CASSEDMEIPPYVTFF	TGTGCCAGCAGTGAAGATATGGAAATCCCCCCCTATGTAACTTTCTTT
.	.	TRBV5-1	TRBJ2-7	CASSLDGDEQYF	TGCGCCAGCAGCTTGGACGGGGACGAGCAGTACTTC
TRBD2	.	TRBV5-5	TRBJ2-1	CASSLTSGGYNEQFF	TGTGCCAGCAGTCTAACTAGCGGGGGGTACAATGAGCAGTTCTTC
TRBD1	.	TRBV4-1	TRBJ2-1	CASSQPAGTGVYNEQFF	TGCGCCAGCAGCCAACCAGCCGGGACAGGGGTCTACAATGAGCAGTTCTTC